This T cell receptor (beta chain) was profiled in a study of T cell changes during pregnancy in multiple sclerosis. The CDR3 is 16 residues long. Trimming took off 3 bases at V and 6 bases at J, with 17 bases between the two ends. The V gene's germline CDR1 is KGHSH and CDR2 LQKENI. The repertoire was sequenced with immunoSEQ multiplex PCR; TCRdb's copy has only in-frame clones and lacks some. The table shows roughly 56,000 clones, with 91% occurring only once. This receptor was obtained from a female donor in good health, enrolled as a control in a pregnancy study. The chain is built from TRBV18 and TRBJ1-4; a weak D match, TRBD1 (6 bases). Sequences were derived from CD4+ T cells from peripheral blood mononuclear cells, sampled after pregnancy. The CDR3 region has the DNA TGTGCCAGCTCACCGAATTTAGGACAGCTAGATGAAAAACTGTTTTTT. It specifies CASSPNLGQLDEKLFF.